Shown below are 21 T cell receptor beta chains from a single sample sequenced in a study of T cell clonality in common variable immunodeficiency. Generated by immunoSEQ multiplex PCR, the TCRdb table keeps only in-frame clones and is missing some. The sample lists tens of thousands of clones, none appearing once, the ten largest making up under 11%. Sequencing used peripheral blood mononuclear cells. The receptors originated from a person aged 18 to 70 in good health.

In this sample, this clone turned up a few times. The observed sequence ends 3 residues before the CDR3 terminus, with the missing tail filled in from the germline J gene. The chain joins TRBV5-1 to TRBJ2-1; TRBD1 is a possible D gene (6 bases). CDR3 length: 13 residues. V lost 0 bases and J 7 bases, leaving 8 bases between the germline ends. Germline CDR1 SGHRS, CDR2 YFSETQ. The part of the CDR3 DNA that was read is TGCGCCAGCAGCTTGGCTACAGGGAATGAG. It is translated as CASSLATGNE. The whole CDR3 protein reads CASSLATGNEQFF. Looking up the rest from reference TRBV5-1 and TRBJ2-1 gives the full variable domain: KAGVTQTPRYLIKTRGQQVTLSCSPISGHRSVSWYQQTPGQGLQFLFEYFSETQRNKGNFPGRFSGRQFSNSRSEMNVSTLELGDSALYLCASSLATGNEQFFGPGTRLTVL.

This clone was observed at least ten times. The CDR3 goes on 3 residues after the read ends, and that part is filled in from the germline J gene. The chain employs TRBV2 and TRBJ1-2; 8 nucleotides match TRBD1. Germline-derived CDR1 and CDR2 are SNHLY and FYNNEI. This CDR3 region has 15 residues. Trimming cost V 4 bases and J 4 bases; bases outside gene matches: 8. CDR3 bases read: TGTGCCAGCAGTGGTACAGGGGGAATCCTCTATGGC. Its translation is CASSGTGGILYG. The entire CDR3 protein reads CASSGTGGILYGYTF.

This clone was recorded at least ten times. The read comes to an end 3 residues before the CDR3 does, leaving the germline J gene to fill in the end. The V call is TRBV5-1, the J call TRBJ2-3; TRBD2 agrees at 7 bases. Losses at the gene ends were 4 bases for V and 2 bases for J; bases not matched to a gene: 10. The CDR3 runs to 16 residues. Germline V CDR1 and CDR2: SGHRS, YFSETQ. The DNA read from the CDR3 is TGCGCCAGCAGCCCGGGGACTACCCCTGTCACAGATACG. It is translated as CASSPGTTPVTDT. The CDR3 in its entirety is CASSPGTTPVTDTQYF.

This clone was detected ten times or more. The CDR3 loop reads CSAYPGMGTDTQYF. The sequenced CDR3 bases are TGCAGTGCTTATCCAGGGATGGGCACAGATACG. The V call is TRBV20-1, the J call TRBJ2-3; tentatively, D is TRBD1 (5 bases). The read gets to within 3 residues of the CDR3 end, and the germline J gene fills in the rest. Trimming cost V 5 bases and J 1 base, with 13 bases left between them. The CDR3 sequence is 14 residues long. Germline V gene data show CDR1 as DFQATT and CDR2 as SNEGSKA (reference sequence).

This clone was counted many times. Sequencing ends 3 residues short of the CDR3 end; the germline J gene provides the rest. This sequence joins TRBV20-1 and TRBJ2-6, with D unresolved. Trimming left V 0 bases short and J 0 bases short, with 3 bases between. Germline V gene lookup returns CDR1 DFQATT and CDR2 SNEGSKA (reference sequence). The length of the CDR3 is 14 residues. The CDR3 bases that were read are TGCAGTGCTAGAGAGTACTCTGGGGCCAACGTC. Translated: CSAREYSGANV. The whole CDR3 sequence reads CSAREYSGANVLTF.

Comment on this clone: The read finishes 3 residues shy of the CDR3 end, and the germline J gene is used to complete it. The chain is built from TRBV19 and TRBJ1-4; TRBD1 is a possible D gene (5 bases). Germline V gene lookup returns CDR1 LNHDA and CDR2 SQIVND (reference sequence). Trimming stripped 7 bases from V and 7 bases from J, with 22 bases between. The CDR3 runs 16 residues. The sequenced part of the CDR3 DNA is TGTGCCAGTACCGATGGGGTGGCAGGGCCTTTTGAAAAA. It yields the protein CASTDGVAGPFEK. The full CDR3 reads CASTDGVAGPFEKLFF.

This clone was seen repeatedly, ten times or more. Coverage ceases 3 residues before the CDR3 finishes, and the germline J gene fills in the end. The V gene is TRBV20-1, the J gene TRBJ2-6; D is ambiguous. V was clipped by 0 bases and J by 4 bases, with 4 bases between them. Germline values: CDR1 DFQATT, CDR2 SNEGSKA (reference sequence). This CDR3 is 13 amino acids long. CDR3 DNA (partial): TGCAGTGCTAGAGATCTCGGGGCCAACGTC. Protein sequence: CSARDLGANV. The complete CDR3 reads CSARDLGANVLTF.

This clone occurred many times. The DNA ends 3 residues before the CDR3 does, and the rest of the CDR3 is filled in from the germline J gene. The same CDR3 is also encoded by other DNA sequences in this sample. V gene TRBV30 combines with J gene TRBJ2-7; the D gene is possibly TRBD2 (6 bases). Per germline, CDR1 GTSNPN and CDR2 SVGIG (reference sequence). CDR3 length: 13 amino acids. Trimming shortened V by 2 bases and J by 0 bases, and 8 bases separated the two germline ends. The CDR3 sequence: CAWSLDYSYEQYF. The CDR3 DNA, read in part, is TGTGCCTGGAGTTTGGACTACTCCTACGAG.

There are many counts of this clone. CDR3 DNA, as far as it was read: TGTGCCAGCTCTCAGGGAGGGCAAGAGACC. Its translation: CASSQGGQET. The entire CDR3 protein is CASSQGGQETQYF. The chain is built from TRBV18 and TRBJ2-5, with 7 nucleotides matching TRBD2. The sequence runs out 3 residues before the end of the CDR3; the remainder is reconstructed from the germline J gene. V lost 6 bases, J lost 2 bases, and 3 bases stayed unmatched. The CDR3 extends over 13 amino acids. The germline V gene encodes CDR1 KGHSH and CDR2 LQKENI.

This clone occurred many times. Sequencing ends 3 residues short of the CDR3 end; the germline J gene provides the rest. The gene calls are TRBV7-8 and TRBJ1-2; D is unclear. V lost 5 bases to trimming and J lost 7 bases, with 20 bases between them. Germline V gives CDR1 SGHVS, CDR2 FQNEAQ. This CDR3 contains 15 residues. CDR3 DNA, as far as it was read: TGTGCCAGCAGCCCTATGGTCCCTCCCCGCGGTGGC. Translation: CASSPMVPPRGG. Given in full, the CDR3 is CASSPMVPPRGGYTF.

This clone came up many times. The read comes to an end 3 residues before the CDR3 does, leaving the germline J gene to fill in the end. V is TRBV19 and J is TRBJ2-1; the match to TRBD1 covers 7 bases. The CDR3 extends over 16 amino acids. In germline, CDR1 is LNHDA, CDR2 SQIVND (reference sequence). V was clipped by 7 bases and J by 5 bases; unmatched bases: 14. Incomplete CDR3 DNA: TGTGCCAGTACCAAAACGCCACAGGGGACAAACAATGAG. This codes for CASTKTPQGTNNE. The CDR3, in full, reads CASTKTPQGTNNEQFF.

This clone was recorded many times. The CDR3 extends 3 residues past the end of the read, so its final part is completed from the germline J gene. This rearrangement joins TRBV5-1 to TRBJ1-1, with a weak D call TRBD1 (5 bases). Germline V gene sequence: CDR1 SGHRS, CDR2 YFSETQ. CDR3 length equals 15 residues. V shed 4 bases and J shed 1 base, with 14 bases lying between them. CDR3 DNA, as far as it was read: TGCGCCAGCAGCATTACGACAGTCTCGAACACTGAA. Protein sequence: CASSITTVSNTE. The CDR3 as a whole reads CASSITTVSNTEAFF.

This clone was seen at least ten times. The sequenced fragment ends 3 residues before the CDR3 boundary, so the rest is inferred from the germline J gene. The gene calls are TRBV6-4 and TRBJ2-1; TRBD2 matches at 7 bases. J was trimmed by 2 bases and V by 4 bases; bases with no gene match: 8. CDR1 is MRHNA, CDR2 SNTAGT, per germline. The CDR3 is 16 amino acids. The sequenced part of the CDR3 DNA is TGTGCCAGCAGTGTCGACTCTAGCGGCCCCTACAATGAG. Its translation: CASSVDSSGPYNE. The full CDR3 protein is CASSVDSSGPYNEQFF.

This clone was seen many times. CDR3 DNA (partial): TGTGCCAGCAGCTTGGGCCGCCAAGAGACC. It is translated as CASSLGRQET. The full CDR3 protein is CASSLGRQETQYF. The V call is TRBV7-6, the J call TRBJ2-5; D gene uncertain. The read is 3 residues too short to cover the CDR3 end, so that end is filled in from the germline J gene. The CDR3 contains 13 residues. Germline CDR1 and CDR2: SGHVS and FNYEAQ. Deletions cut 3 bases from V and 1 base from J, with 6 bases between.

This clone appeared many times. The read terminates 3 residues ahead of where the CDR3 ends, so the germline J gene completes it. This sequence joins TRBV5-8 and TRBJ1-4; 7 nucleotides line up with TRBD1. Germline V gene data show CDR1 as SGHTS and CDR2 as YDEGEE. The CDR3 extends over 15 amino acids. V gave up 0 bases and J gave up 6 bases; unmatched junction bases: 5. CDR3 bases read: TGTGCCAGCAGCTTGGTAATGACAGGGCATGAAAAA. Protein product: CASSLVMTGHEK. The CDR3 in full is CASSLVMTGHEKLFF.

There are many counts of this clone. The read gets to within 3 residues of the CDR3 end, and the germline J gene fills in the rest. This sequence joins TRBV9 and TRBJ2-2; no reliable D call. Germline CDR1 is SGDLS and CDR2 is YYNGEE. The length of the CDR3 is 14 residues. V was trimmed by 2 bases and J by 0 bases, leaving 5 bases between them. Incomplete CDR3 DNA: TGTGCCAGCAGCGTTAGCACGAACACCGGGGAG. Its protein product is CASSVSTNTGE. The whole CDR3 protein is CASSVSTNTGELFF.

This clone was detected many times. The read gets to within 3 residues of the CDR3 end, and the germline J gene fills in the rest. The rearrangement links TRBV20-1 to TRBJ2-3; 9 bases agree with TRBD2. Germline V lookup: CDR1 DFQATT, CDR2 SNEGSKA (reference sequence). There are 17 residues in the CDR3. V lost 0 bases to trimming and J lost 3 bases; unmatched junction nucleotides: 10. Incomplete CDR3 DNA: TGCAGTGCTAGAGATACTCGGGACAGCGGGAGGACAGATACG. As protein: CSARDTRDSGRTDT. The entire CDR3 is CSARDTRDSGRTDTQYF.

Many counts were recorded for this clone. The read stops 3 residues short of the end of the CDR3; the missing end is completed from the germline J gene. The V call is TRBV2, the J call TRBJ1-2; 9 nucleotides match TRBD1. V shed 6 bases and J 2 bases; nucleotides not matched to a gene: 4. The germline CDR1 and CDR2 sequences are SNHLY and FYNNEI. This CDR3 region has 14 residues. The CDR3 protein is CASRPGQGNYGYTF. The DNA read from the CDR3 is TGTGCCAGCAGGCCGGGACAGGGCAACTATGGC.

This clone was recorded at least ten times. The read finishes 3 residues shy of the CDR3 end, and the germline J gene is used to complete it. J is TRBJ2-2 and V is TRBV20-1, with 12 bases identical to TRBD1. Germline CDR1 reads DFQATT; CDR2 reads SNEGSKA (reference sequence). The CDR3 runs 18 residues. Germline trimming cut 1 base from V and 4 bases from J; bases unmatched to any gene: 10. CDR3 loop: CSARGGDRGRFSTGELFF. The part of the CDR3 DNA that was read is TGCAGTGCTAGAGGGGGGGACAGGGGGCGTTTTAGCACCGGGGAG.

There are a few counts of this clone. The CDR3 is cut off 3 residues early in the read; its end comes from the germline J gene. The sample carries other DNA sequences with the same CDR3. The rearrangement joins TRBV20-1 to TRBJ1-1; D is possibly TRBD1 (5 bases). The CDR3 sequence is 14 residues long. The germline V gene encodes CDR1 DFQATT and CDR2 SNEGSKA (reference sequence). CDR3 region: CSARGRDSRETAFF. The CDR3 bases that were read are TGCAGTGCTAGAGGTCGGGACTCGAGAGAGACC.

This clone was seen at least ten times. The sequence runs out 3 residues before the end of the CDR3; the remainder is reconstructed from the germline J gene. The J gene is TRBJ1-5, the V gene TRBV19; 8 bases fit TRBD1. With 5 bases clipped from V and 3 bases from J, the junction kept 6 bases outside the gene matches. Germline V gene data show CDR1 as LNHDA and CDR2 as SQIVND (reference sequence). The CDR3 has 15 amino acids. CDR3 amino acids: CASSGQGLNNQPQHF. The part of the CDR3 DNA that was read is TGTGCCAGTAGTGGACAGGGTCTAAACAATCAGCCC.